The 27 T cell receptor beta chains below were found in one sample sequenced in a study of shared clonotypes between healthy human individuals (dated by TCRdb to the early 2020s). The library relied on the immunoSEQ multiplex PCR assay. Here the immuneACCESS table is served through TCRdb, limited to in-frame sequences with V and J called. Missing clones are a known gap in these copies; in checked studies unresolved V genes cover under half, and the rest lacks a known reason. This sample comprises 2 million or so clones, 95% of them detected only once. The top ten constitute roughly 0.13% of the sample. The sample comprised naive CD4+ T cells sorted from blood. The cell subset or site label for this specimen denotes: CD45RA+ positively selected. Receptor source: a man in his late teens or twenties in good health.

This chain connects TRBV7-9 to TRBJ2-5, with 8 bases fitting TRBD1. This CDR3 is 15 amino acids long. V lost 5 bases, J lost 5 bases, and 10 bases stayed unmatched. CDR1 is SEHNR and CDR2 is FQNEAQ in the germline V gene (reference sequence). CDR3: CASSRQQGGQETQYF. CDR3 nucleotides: TGTGCCAGCAGCCGACAACAGGGGGGTCAGGAGACCCAGTACTTC.

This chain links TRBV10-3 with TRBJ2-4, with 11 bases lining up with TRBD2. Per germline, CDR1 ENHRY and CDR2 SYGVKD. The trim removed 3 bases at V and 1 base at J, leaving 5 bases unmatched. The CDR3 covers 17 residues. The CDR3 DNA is TGTGCCATCAGTGAAGTAGCGGGAGGGCCGGCCAAAAACATTCAGTACTTC. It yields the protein CAISEVAGGPAKNIQYF.

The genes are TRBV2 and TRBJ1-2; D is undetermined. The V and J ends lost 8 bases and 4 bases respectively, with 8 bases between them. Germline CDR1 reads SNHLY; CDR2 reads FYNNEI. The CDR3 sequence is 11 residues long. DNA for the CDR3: TGTGCCAGCCTCGGAGGCTATGGCTACACCTTC. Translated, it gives CASLGGYGYTF. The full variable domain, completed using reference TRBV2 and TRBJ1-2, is EPEVTQTPSHQVTQMGQEVILRCVPISNHLYFYWYRQILGQKVEFLVSFYNNEISEKSEIFDDQFSVERPDGSNFTLKIRSTKLEDSAMYFCASLGGYGYTFGSGTRLTVV.

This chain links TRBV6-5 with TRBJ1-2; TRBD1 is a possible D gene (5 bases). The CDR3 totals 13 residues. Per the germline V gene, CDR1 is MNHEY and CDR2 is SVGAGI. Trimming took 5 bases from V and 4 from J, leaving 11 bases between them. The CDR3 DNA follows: TGTGCCAGCAGTGCAGGGTCCTCCTATGGCTACACCTTC. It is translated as CASSAGSSYGYTF.

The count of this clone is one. DNA for the CDR3: TGTGCCAGCAGTGATTTCGGAATCAATCAGCCCCAGCATTTT. This encodes CASSDFGINQPQHF. The J gene is TRBJ1-5, the V gene TRBV25-1, with D hard to call. In germline, CDR1 is MGHDK, CDR2 SYGVNS. The CDR3 loop spans 14 amino acids. V was pared by 3 bases and J by 3 bases, with 9 bases between.

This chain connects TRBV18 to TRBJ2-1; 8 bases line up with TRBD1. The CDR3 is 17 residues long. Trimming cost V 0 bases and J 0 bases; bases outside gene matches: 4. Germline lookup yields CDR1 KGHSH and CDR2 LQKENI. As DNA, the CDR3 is TGTGCCAGCTCACCACCGTGGACAGGGACCTCCTACAATGAGCAGTTCTTC. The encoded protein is CASSPPWTGTSYNEQFF.

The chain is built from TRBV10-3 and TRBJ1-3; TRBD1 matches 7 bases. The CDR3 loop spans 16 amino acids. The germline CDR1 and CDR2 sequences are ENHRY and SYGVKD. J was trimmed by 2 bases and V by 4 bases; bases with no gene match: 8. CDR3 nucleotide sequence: TGTGCCATCAGTGTATCAACAGGGGAAGCTGGAAACACCATATATTTT. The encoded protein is CAISVSTGEAGNTIYF.

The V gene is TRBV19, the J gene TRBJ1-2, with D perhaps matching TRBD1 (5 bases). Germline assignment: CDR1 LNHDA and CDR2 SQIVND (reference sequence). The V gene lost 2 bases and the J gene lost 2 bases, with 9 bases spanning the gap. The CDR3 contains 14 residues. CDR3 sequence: CASSIRTQNYGYTF. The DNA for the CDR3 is TGTGCCAGTAGTATAAGGACACAGAACTATGGCTACACCTTC.

CDR3 in DNA: TGTGCCAGCAGTTTAACCTCCGAGCAGTACTTC. Translation: CASSLTSEQYF. The chain carries TRBV28 and TRBJ2-7; D uncertain. Trimming took 2 bases from V and 6 from J, leaving 5 bases between them. CDR3 length: 11 residues. CDR1 and CDR2 from the germline V gene are MDHEN and SYDVKM.

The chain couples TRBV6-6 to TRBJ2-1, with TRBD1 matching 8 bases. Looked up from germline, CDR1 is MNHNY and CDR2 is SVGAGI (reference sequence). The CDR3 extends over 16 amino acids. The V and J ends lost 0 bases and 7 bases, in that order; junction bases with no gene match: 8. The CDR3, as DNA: TGTGCCAGCAGTTACTCGTGGCAGGGGGCACGGAATGAGCAGTTCTTC. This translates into CASSYSWQGARNEQFF.

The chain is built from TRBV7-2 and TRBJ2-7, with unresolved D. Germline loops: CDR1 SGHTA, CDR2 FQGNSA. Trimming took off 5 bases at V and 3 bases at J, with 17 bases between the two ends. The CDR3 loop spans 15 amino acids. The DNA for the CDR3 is TGTGCCAGCAGCCTCGCGGACGCGAGACTCTACGAGCAGTACTTC. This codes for CASSLADARLYEQYF. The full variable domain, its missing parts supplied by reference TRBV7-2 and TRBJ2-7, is GAGVSQSPSNKVTEKGKDVELRCDPISGHTALYWYRQSLGQGLEFLIYFQGNSAPDKSGLPSDRFSAERTGGSVSTLTIQRTQQEDSAVYLCASSLADARLYEQYFGPGTRLTVT.

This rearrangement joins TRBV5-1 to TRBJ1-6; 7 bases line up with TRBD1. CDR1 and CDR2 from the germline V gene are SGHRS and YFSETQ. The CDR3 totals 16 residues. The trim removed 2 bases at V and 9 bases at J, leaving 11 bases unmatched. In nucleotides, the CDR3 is TGCGCCAGCAGCTTTCTACAGGGGTCGTTTGGTTCACCCCTCCACTTT. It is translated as CASSFLQGSFGSPLHF. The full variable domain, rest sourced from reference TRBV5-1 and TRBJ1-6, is KAGVTQTPRYLIKTRGQQVTLSCSPISGHRSVSWYQQTPGQGLQFLFEYFSETQRNKGNFPGRFSGRQFSNSRSEMNVSTLELGDSALYLCASSFLQGSFGSPLHFGNGTRLTVT.

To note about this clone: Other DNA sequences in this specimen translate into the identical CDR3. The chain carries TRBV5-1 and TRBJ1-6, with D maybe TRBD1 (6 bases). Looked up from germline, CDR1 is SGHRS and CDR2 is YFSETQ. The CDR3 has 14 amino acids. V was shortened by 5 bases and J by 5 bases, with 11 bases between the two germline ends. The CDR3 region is CASSMGQDNSPLHF. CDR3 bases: TGCGCCAGCAGTATGGGACAAGATAATTCACCCCTCCACTTT. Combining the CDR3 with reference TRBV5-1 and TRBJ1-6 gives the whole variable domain KAGVTQTPRYLIKTRGQQVTLSCSPISGHRSVSWYQQTPGQGLQFLFEYFSETQRNKGNFPGRFSGRQFSNSRSEMNVSTLELGDSALYLCASSMGQDNSPLHFGNGTRLTVT.

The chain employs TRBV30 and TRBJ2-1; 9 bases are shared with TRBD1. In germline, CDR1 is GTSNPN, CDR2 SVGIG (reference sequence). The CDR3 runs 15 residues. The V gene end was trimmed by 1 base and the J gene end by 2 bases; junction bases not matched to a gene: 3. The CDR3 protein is CAWSGGQGTYNEQFF. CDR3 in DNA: TGTGCCTGGAGTGGGGGACAGGGTACCTACAATGAGCAGTTCTTC. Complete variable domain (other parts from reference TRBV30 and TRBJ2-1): SQTIHQWPATLVQPVGSPLSLECTVEGTSNPNLYWYRQAAGRGLQLLFYSVGIGQISSEVPQNLSASRPQDRQFILSSKKLLLSDSGFYLCAWSGGQGTYNEQFFGPGTRLTVL.

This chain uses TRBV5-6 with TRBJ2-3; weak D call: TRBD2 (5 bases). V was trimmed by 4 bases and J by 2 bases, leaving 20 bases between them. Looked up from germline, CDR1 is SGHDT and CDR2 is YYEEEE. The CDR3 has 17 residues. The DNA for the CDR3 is TGTGCCAGCAGCCCAGTCGGCGGAGGACGGCTCACAGATACGCAGTATTTT. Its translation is CASSPVGGGRLTDTQYF.

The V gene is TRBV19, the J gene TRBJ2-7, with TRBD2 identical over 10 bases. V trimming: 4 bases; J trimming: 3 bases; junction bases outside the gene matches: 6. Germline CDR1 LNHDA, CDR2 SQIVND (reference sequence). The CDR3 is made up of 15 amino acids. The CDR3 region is CASSTSGRQDYEQYF. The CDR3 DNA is TGTGCCAGTAGTACTAGCGGGAGACAGGACTACGAGCAGTACTTC.

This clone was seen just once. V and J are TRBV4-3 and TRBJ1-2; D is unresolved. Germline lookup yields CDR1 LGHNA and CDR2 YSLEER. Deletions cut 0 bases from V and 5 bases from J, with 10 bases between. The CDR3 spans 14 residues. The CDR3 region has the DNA TGCGCCAGCAGCCAAGATGCTAGAACATATGGCTACACCTTC. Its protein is CASSQDARTYGYTF.

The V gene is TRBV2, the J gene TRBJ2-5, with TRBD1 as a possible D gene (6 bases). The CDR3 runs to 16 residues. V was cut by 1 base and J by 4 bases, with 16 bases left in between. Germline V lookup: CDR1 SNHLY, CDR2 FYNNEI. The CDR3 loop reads CASSEGGTRNAETQYF. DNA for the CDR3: TGTGCCAGCAGTGAAGGGGGGACACGAAACGCAGAGACCCAGTACTTC.

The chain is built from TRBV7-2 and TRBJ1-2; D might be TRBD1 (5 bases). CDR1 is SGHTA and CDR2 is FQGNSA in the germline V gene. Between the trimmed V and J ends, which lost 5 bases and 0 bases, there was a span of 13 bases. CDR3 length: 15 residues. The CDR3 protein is CASSPRQIANYGYTF. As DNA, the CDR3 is TGTGCCAGCAGCCCGCGACAGATAGCTAACTATGGCTACACCTTC.

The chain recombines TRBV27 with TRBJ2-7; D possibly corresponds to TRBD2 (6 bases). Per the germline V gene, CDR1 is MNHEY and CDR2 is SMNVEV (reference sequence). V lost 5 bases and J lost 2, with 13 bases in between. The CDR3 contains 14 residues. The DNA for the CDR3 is TGTGCCAGCAGTACTAGCAGAGTGGCCTACGAGCAGTACTTC. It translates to CASSTSRVAYEQYF.

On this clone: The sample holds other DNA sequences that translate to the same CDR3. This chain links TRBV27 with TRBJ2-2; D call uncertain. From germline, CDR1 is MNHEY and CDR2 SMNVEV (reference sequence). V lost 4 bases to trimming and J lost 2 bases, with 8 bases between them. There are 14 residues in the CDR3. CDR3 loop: CASSSWSNTGELFF. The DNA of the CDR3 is TGTGCCAGCAGTTCCTGGTCCAACACCGGGGAGCTGTTTTTT.

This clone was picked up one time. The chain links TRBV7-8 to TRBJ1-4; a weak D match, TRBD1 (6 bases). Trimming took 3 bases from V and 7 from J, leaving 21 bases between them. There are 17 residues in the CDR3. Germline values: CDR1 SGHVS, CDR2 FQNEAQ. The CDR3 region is CASSFFPLQGFGEKLFF. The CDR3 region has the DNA TGTGCCAGCAGCTTTTTCCCTCTTCAGGGGTTCGGTGAAAAACTGTTTTTT.

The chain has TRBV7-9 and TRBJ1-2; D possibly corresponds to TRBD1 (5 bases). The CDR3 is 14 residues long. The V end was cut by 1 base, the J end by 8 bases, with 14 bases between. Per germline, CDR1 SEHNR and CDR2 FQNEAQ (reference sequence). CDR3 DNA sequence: TGTGCCAGCAGCTTAGATCTCCTGGGGGGAGGCTACACCTTC. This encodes CASSLDLLGGGYTF.

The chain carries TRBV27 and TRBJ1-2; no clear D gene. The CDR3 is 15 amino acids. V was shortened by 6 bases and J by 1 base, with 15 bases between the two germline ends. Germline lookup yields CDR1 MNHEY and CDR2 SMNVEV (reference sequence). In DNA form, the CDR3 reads TGTGCCAGCAGAGATACTATAGGGAATAACTATGGCTACACCTTC. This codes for CASRDTIGNNYGYTF.

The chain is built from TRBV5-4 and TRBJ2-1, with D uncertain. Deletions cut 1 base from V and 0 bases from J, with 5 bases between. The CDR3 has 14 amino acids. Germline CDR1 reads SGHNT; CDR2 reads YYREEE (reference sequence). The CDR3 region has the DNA TGTGCCAGCAGCTTGAAGAGCTCCTACAATGAGCAGTTCTTC. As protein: CASSLKSSYNEQFF.

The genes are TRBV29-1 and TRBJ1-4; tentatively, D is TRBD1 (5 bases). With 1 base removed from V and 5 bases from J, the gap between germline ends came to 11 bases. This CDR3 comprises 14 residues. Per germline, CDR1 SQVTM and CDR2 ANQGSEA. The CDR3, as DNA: TGCAGCGTTGAAGGGGACTCGGGCAATGAAAAACTGTTTTTT. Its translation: CSVEGDSGNEKLFF. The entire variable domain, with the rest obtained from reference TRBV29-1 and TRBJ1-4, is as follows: SAVISQKPSRDICQRGTSLTIQCQVDSQVTMMFWYRQQPGQSLTLIATANQGSEATYESGFVIDKFPISRPNLTFSTLTVSNMSPEDSSIYLCSVEGDSGNEKLFFGSGTQLSVL.

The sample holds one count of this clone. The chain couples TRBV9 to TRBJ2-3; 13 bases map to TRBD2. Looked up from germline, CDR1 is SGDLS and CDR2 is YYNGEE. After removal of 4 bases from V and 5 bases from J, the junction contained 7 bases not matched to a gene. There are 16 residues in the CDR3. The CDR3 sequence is CASSPTSGRAGDTQYF. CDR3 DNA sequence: TGTGCCAGCAGCCCTACTAGCGGGAGGGCCGGAGATACGCAGTATTTT.